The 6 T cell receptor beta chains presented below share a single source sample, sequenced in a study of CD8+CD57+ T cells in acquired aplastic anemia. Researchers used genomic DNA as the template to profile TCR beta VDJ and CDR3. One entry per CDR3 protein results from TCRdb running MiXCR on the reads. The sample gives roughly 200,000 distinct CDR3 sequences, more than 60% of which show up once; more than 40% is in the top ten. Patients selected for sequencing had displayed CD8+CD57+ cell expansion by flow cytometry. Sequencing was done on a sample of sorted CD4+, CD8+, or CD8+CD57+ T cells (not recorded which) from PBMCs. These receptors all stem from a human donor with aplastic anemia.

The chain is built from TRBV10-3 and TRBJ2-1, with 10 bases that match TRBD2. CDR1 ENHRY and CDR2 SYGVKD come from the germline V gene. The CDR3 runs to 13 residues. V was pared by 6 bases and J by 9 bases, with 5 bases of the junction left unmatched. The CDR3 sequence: CAIREGLAFEQFF. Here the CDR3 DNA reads TGTGCCATCAGGGAGGGACTAGCGTTTGAGCAGTTCTTC.

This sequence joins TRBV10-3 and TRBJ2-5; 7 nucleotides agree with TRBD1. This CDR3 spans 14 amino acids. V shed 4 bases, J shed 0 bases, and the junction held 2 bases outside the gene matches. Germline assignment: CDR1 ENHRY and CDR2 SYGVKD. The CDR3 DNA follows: TGTGCCATCAGTGCTGGACAGGACCAAGAGACCCAGTACTTC. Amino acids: CAISAGQDQETQYF.

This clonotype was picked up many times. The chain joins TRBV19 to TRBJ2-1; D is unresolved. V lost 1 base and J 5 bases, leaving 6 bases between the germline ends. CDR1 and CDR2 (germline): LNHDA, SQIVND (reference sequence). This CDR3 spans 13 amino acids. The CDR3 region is CASSIVLNNEQFF. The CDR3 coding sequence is TGTGCCAGTAGTATAGTACTGAACAATGAGCAGTTCTTC.

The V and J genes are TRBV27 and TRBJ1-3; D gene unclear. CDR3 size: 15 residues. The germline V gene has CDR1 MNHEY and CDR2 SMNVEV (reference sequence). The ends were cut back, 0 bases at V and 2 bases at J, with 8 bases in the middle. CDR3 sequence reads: CASSLSPGTGNTIYF. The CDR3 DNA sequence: TGTGCCAGCAGTTTATCTCCCGGGACTGGAAACACCATATATTTT.

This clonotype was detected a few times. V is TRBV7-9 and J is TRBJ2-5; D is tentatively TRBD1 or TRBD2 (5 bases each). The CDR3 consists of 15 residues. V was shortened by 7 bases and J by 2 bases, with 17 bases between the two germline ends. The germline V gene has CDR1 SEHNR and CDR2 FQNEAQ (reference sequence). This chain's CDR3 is CASIYIRGLQETQYF. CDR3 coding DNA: TGTGCCAGCATCTATATCCGGGGCCTACAAGAGACCCAGTACTTC.

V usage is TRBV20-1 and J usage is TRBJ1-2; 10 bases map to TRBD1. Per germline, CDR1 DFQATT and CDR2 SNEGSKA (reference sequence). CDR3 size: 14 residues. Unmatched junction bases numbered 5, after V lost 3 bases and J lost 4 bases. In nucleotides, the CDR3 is TGCAGTGCTAGCCGGACAGGGGGAGGCTATGGCTACACCTTC. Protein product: CSASRTGGGYGYTF.